What follows is one TCR beta chain and its context. No cognate antigen has been identified for it. Per-base quality was not reported, and no clone a single base away is much larger than it. This specimen belongs to a study of sequential checkpoint blockade in melanoma (dated by TCRdb to the late 2010s). At the level of the whole study: Patients were randomized 1:1 to first-line nivolumab followed by ipilimumab (arm A) or ipilimumab followed by nivolumab (arm B). Maintenance nivolumab was given following each of the two trial sequences.

Results the study describes overall, beyond this receptor: Larger, independent patient cohorts are needed to validate the response-prediction model that combines TCR metrics and mutation burden.

The sample's treatment or condition label, decoded: randomized to nivolumab then ipilimumab (arm A) or the reverse (arm B). Prior DNA-damaging chemotherapy had not been received by any trial patient. On a FACS Aria II flow cytometer, live CD3+CD8+ cells that were negative for CD19 and CD56 were sorted from thawed PBMCs. Samples were obtained from patients with melanoma enrolled in CheckMate 064, a randomized, open-label phase II trial of sequential checkpoint blockade. Peripheral blood mononuclear cells were collected by leukapheresis, purified with Ficoll-Paque, and frozen in human serum with approximately 10% DMSO. Purity of sorted blood CD3+CD8+ cells was verified at >98% immediately after sorting, followed by DNA extraction. TCRbeta CDR3 regions were immunosequenced from genomic DNA with the immunoSEQ Assay. Prior to high-throughput sequencing, genomic DNA was amplified by bias-controlled multiplex PCR. In the original analysis: To quantify the absolute abundance of each unique TCRbeta CDR3 region, the sequences were collapsed and filtered. Clonality, defined as 1 minus Pielou's evenness, was calculated using productive rearrangements only. A previously published method was used to identify clones whose frequencies were significantly greater in on-treatment samples than in baseline samples. In TCRdb, the immuneACCESS table is reduced to in-frame sequences with V and J assigned. These tables do not hold every clone; where another copy was compared, an unresolved V gene accounts for under half, and the others remain unexplained. V, J and clone size were drawn from that table, and D and trimming were deduced from the DNA. This sample holds some 31,000 clones; 86% were observed only once. The ten largest clones add up to roughly 20% of the sample.

This receptor was identified in a human donor with melanoma. This material consisted of CD8+ T cells sorted from blood (inferred from file names), taken from a patient given nivolumab and ipilimumab in sequence.

In nucleotide form, the sequence is TGTGCCAGCAGTTTGCAGGGGAACAATCAGCCCCAGCATTTT. Its amino acids are CASSLQGNNQPQHF. The rearrangement joined TRBV27 to TRBJ1-5; the D segment could be TRBD1, given 6 matching bases. The CDR3, from cysteine to phenylalanine, totals 14 residues. Only the CDR3 part of the read is kept: 42 bases, read in frame from the first base. Taken from the germline V gene (reference sequence), the CDR1 and CDR2 loops are MNHEY and SMNVEV. V lost 3 bases and J lost 3 bases; the stretch between them is 9 bases long.